A single sample gave rise to the 30 T cell receptor beta chains below, sequenced in a study of blood T cell repertoires in COVID-19. Measured with immunoSEQ multiplex PCR; TCRdb has only the in-frame clones, and not every one. The sample consists of about 330,000 clones, roughly 89% of them appearing once. Sequencing was performed on peripheral blood. The receptors shown here come from a young man with COVID-19, enrolled during active disease.

This chain uses TRBV27 with TRBJ2-1; 14 bases map to TRBD2. From germline, CDR1 is MNHEY and CDR2 SMNVEV (reference sequence). V was clipped by 5 bases and J by 6 bases; unmatched bases: 9. The CDR3 spans 17 residues. The CDR3 is CASSNSLGLAGVNEQFF. The CDR3, as DNA: TGTGCCAGCAGTAACTCATTGGGACTAGCGGGGGTCAATGAGCAGTTCTTC.

The chain employs TRBV3-1 (or the pseudogene TRBV3-2) and TRBJ2-3; D gene ambiguous. This CDR3 is 14 amino acids long. Germline values: CDR1 LGHDT, CDR2 YNNKEL (reference sequence). The V end lost 0 bases, the J end lost 4 bases, and 8 bases lay between the germline ends. The CDR3 spells CASSQDLAADTQYF. CDR3 coding DNA: TGTGCCAGCAGCCAAGATCTGGCTGCAGATACGCAGTATTTT.

This clone was counted once. Germline and junction disagree at one end, which may indicate a read error. The rearrangement joins TRBV7-2 to TRBJ2-5; 9 bases line up with TRBD2. The CDR3 spans 14 residues. Germline V CDR1 and CDR2: SGHTA, FQGNSA. The CDR3 loop is CASSLAGLAETQYF. The CDR3 coding sequence is TGTGCCAGCAGCCTAGCGGGACTAGCAGAGACCCAGTACTTC. Using reference TRBV7-2 and TRBJ2-5 for the parts outside the CDR3, the full variable domain is GAGVSQSPSNKVTEKGKDVELRCDPISGHTALYWYRQSLGQGLEFLIYFQGNSAPDKSGLPSDRFSAERTGGSVSTLTIQRTQQEDSAVYLCASSLAGLAETQYFGPGTRLLVL.

This chain links TRBV4-1 with TRBJ1-6; TRBD1 is a possible D gene (5 bases). CDR3 length: 12 residues. Germline V lookup: CDR1 MGHRA, CDR2 YSYEKL. The V and J ends lost 8 bases and 8 bases respectively, with 10 bases between them. Written as DNA, the CDR3 is TGCGCCAGCGGATCCAGGGATTCACCCCTCCACTTT. Its protein product is CASGSRDSPLHF.

This clone was detected a few times. The chain carries TRBV19 and TRBJ1-5; TRBD1 matches at 8 bases. The CDR3 has 18 residues. Germline CDR1 reads LNHDA; CDR2 reads SQIVND (reference sequence). After removal of 4 bases from V and 0 bases from J, the junction contained 11 bases not matched to a gene. This CDR3 is CASSNWRQGHYSNQPQHF. In DNA form, the CDR3 reads TGTGCCAGTAGTAACTGGCGACAGGGGCATTATAGCAATCAGCCCCAGCATTTT.

The chain couples TRBV7-2 to TRBJ1-2; the match to TRBD1 covers 7 bases. Trimming removed 5 bases from V and 3 bases from J; junction bases left unmatched: 6. CDR1 and CDR2 from the germline V gene are SGHTA and FQGNSA. The CDR3 is 14 residues long. CDR3 bases: TGTGCCAGCAGCCAAGACGGGACAGACTATGGCTACACCTTC. This encodes CASSQDGTDYGYTF.

V and J are TRBV6-6 and TRBJ1-5; TRBD1 agrees at 7 bases. CDR1 and CDR2 (germline): MNHNY, SVGAGI (reference sequence). V dropped 5 bases and J dropped 4; count of bases not matched to a gene: 5. The CDR3 length is 14 residues. The CDR3 loop is CASSPDRRNQPQHF. In DNA, the CDR3 is TGTGCCAGCAGTCCGGACAGGCGGAATCAGCCCCAGCATTTT.

The J gene is TRBJ2-1, the V gene TRBV7-8; 13 bases are shared with TRBD2. Germline assignment: CDR1 SGHVS and CDR2 FQNEAQ. V dropped 4 bases and J dropped 8; count of bases not matched to a gene: 17. This CDR3 is built from 19 residues. The CDR3 DNA is TGTGCCAGCAGCTATCCCGGGACTAGCGGGGACCGCTCAACCTATGAGCAGTTCTTC. It yields the protein CASSYPGTSGDRSTYEQFF.

This chain joins TRBV6-5 and TRBJ1-5; 7 bases line up with TRBD1. Germline V gene lookup returns CDR1 MNHEY and CDR2 SVGAGI. The CDR3 consists of 15 residues. The J segment lost 5 bases and the V segment lost 5 bases, leaving 9 bases of the junction unmatched. The CDR3 sequence: CASSLRDRLDQPQHF. The CDR3 region has the DNA TGTGCCAGCAGTCTCCGGGACAGACTGGATCAGCCCCAGCATTTT.

The chain couples TRBV28 to TRBJ2-2; D is perhaps TRBD1 or TRBD2 (9 bases each). This CDR3 region has 18 residues. With 7 bases removed from V and 4 bases from J, the gap between germline ends came to 25 bases. Germline CDR1 MDHEN, CDR2 SYDVKM. CDR3 DNA: TGTGCCAGCACTTACAGGGGGCAAAGCGGGAGGTCCACCGGGGAGCTGTTTTTT. Its protein is CASTYRGQSGRSTGELFF. Full variable domain (outside the CDR3, taken from reference TRBV28 and TRBJ2-2): DVKVTQSSRYLVKRTGEKVFLECVQDMDHENMFWYRQDPGLGLRLIYFSYDVKMKEKGDIPEGYSVSREKKERFSLILESASTNQTSMYLCASTYRGQSGRSTGELFFGEGSRLTVL.

The gene calls are TRBV14 and TRBJ1-2; 7 bases line up with TRBD1. The CDR3 covers 12 residues. Trimming cost V 1 base and J 13 bases; bases outside gene matches: 6. In germline, CDR1 is SGHDN, CDR2 FVKESK. The DNA for the CDR3 is TGTGCCAGCAGCCAAGGACAGGGAAGCTTCACCTTC. This translates into CASSQGQGSFTF.

This clone was picked up one time. The chain couples TRBV28 to TRBJ1-2; D is uncertain. The CDR3 is 14 amino acids. Germline V CDR1 and CDR2: MDHEN, SYDVKM. Trimming took 5 bases from V and 6 from J, leaving 16 bases between them. CDR3 protein: CASSIPGLPDGYTF. In nucleotides, the CDR3 is TGTGCCAGCAGTATACCGGGTCTTCCCGATGGCTACACCTTC.

The genes are TRBV18 and TRBJ1-2; D remains unclear. The CDR3 covers 13 residues. CDR1 and CDR2 (germline): KGHSH, LQKENI. V lost 4 bases and J lost 7, with 13 bases in between. The CDR3 DNA reads TGTGCCAGCTCACAATACGTAGGGAGTGGCTACACCTTC. Translated, it gives CASSQYVGSGYTF.

The V gene is TRBV7-8, the J gene TRBJ2-5; 9 bases are shared with TRBD2. The CDR3 is 15 amino acids. CDR1 is SGHVS, CDR2 FQNEAQ, per germline. The junction had 7 bases not matched to a gene; V was cut back by 3 bases and J by 5 bases. Here the CDR3 DNA reads TGTGCCAGCAGCTTCGGAGCGGGAGGTCGGGAGACCCAGTACTTC. This codes for CASSFGAGGRETQYF.

V and J are TRBV18 and TRBJ2-1; a weak D match, TRBD2 (5 bases). The germline V gene has CDR1 KGHSH and CDR2 LQKENI. Trimming pared 3 bases from V and 5 bases from J, leaving 14 bases between. The CDR3 loop spans 15 amino acids. The DNA for the CDR3 is TGTGCCAGCTCACCCGAGCGGAACCGACACAATGAGCAGTTCTTC. Protein product: CASSPERNRHNEQFF.

This clone was recorded only once. The chain carries TRBV6-2 or TRBV6-3 and TRBJ2-7; D is uncertain. Trimming cost V 6 bases and J 4 bases, with 10 bases left between them. The CDR3 spans 12 residues. Germline assignment: CDR1 MNHEY and CDR2 SVGEGT. CDR3 sequence (DNA): TGTGCCAGCAGCCCCGGCGGATACGAGCAGTACTTC. Residues: CASSPGGYEQYF.

The rearrangement joins TRBV5-1 to TRBJ1-1; 8 positions agree with TRBD1. This CDR3 spans 14 amino acids. V was clipped by 6 bases and J by 0 bases; unmatched bases: 4. Germline CDR1 is SGHRS and CDR2 is YFSETQ. CDR3 loop: CASTLTGVNTEAFF. Here the CDR3 DNA reads TGCGCCAGCACCCTGACAGGGGTGAACACTGAAGCTTTCTTT. Full variable domain (remainder filled in from reference TRBV5-1 and TRBJ1-1): KAGVTQTPRYLIKTRGQQVTLSCSPISGHRSVSWYQQTPGQGLQFLFEYFSETQRNKGNFPGRFSGRQFSNSRSEMNVSTLELGDSALYLCASTLTGVNTEAFFGQGTRLTVV.

This clone occurred once. The V and J genes are TRBV4-2 and TRBJ2-1; the match to TRBD2 covers 11 bases. CDR1 and CDR2 from the germline V gene are LGHNA and YNFKEQ. V was clipped by 0 bases and J by 6 bases; unmatched bases: 13. CDR3 length: 19 amino acids. The CDR3 is CASSQDGVIGTSGINEQFF. DNA for the CDR3: TGTGCCAGCAGCCAAGATGGCGTTATCGGGACTAGCGGCATCAATGAGCAGTTCTTC.

The chain carries TRBV7-2 and TRBJ2-7; 9 positions agree with TRBD2. Trimming took 5 bases from V and 2 from J; bases not matched to a gene: 4. Germline V CDR1 and CDR2: SGHTA, FQGNSA. The CDR3 has 14 residues. The CDR3 coding sequence is TGTGCCAGCAGCAAACCTAGCGGGACCTACGAGCAGTACTTC. Translated: CASSKPSGTYEQYF.

The chain carries TRBV12-5 and TRBJ1-1; 12 bases fit TRBD1. Trimming at V came to 6 bases and at J to 5 bases, leaving 4 bases not matched to a gene. Germline CDR1 LGHNT, CDR2 FRNRAP. The CDR3 runs to 14 residues. CDR3 nucleotides: TGTGCTAGTGGGGGGACAGGGGGCATAACTGAAGCTTTCTTT. Amino acid sequence: CASGGTGGITEAFF.

V usage is TRBV28 and J usage is TRBJ1-2; 9 nucleotides line up with TRBD1. Germline CDR1 is MDHEN and CDR2 is SYDVKM. The CDR3 has 15 residues. Germline trimming cut 2 bases from V and 4 bases from J; bases unmatched to any gene: 5. The CDR3 DNA sequence: TGTGCCAGCAGTTTAGGGGACAGGGTCAGCTATGGCTACACCTTC. This sequence encodes CASSLGDRVSYGYTF.

This chain joins TRBV30 and TRBJ1-2, with D unresolved. Germline V gene lookup returns CDR1 GTSNPN and CDR2 SVGIG (reference sequence). The CDR3 contains 13 residues. Trimming left V 4 bases short and J 10 bases short, with 19 bases between. Here the CDR3 reads CAWTLVAERAYTF. In DNA form, the CDR3 reads TGTGCCTGGACCCTCGTGGCCGAGCGTGCCTACACCTTC.

CDR3 sequence reads: CASSIVAAGIYEQYF. The CDR3 DNA is TGTGCCAGTAGTATAGTGGCCGCTGGTATCTACGAGCAGTACTTC. This sequence joins TRBV19 and TRBJ2-7; no clear D. CDR3 size: 15 residues. Trimming took 1 base from V and 3 from J, leaving 13 bases between them. Germline assignment: CDR1 LNHDA and CDR2 SQIVND (reference sequence).

This clone has just one count. Other DNA sequences in the same sample also yield this CDR3. This chain connects TRBV18 to TRBJ1-5, with D maybe TRBD1 (6 bases). The V and J ends lost 6 bases and 2 bases respectively, with 11 bases between them. The germline gives CDR1 KGHSH, CDR2 LQKENI. The CDR3 runs 14 residues. The CDR3 bases are TGTGCCAGCTCGCCGGGACAAGGCAATCAGCCCCAGCATTTT. Translation: CASSPGQGNQPQHF.

In nucleotides, the CDR3 is TGTGCTAGACCCCCGGGACAGGGGCCTTGGGGCTACACCTTC. Protein product: CARPPGQGPWGYTF. The chain has TRBV12-5 and TRBJ1-2, with 10 nucleotides matching TRBD1. CDR3 length: 14 amino acids. Looked up from germline, CDR1 is LGHNT and CDR2 is FRNRAP. V lost 9 bases to trimming and J lost 8 bases; unmatched junction nucleotides: 12. Drawing the rest from reference TRBV12-5 and TRBJ1-2, the complete variable domain is DARVTQTPRHKVTEMGQEVTMRCQPILGHNTVFWYRQTMMQGLELLAYFRNRAPLDDSGMPKDRFSAEMPDATLATLKIQPSEPRDSAVYFCARPPGQGPWGYTFGSGTRLTVV.

This chain links TRBV18 with TRBJ2-7; 7 nucleotides align to TRBD1. Germline V gives CDR1 KGHSH, CDR2 LQKENI. CDR3 length: 14 amino acids. V lost 3 bases and J lost 1; bases outside the gene matches: 3. CDR3 residues: CASSPQTGSYEQYF. The CDR3 DNA reads as TGTGCCAGCTCACCGCAGACAGGGTCCTACGAGCAGTACTTC.

This sequence joins TRBV5-1 and TRBJ2-1, with 10 bases identical to TRBD2. Germline trimming cut 4 bases from V and 5 bases from J; bases unmatched to any gene: 6. The CDR3 consists of 15 residues. CDR1 is SGHRS, CDR2 YFSETQ, per germline. CDR3 residues: CASSIGTSANNEQFF. CDR3 in DNA: TGCGCCAGCAGCATCGGGACTAGCGCTAACAATGAGCAGTTCTTC.

V gene TRBV2 combines with J gene TRBJ1-4; TRBD1 might be the D (5 bases). The ends were cut back, 5 bases at V and 5 bases at J, with 12 bases in the middle. The germline V gene has CDR1 SNHLY and CDR2 FYNNEI. The length of the CDR3 is 14 residues. In DNA, the CDR3 is TGTGCCAGCAGTCGACAGCCTTTAAATGAAAAACTGTTTTTT. Protein sequence: CASSRQPLNEKLFF.

For this clone: The identical CDR3 is also encoded by other nucleotide sequences in the sample. V is TRBV28 and J is TRBJ2-5; D is ambiguous. CDR1 and CDR2 from the germline V gene are MDHEN and SYDVKM. Deletions cut 4 bases from V and 2 bases from J, with 5 bases between. The CDR3 runs 12 residues. CDR3 DNA sequence: TGTGCCAGCAGTTCGTCTCAAGAGACCCAGTACTTC. Its translation is CASSSSQETQYF.

The genes are TRBV7-9 and TRBJ1-1, with D possibly TRBD1 on 6 matching bases. Trimming pared 5 bases from V and 8 bases from J, leaving 9 bases between. The CDR3 has 11 amino acids. CDR1 is SEHNR and CDR2 is FQNEAQ in the germline V gene (reference sequence). CDR3 nucleotide sequence: TGTGCCAGCAGCCCCGGGACAGAAGCTTTCTTT. Translating it yields CASSPGTEAFF. The whole variable domain, remainder taken from reference TRBV7-9 and TRBJ1-1, is DTGVSQNPRHKITKRGQNVTFRCDPISEHNRLYWYRQTLGQGPEFLTYFQNEAQLEKSRLLSDRFSAERPKGSFSTLEIQRTEQGDSAMYLCASSPGTEAFFGQGTRLTVV.